These T cell receptor beta chains were read from a single sample in a study of T cells in localized non-small cell lung cancer. Profiled with immunoSEQ multiplex PCR; TCRdb holds only in-frame clones, not every one. The sample lists 18,000 or so clones; 75% to 90% were seen once. The sequencing here drew on peripheral blood, taken before any cancer treatment. These receptors all come from a man between 40 and 69 years old with stage I lung adenocarcinoma. Each CDR3 is given without its conserved first and last residue. D genes are given only for firm matches.

CDR3: ASSIGDSADVIWGYT
D: TRBD1
length: 15
J: TRBJ1-2
V: TRBV19

CDR3: ASSLAGINTGELF
D: TRBD2
length: 13
J: TRBJ2-2
V: TRBV5-5

CDR3: ASRPGTSGSGTQY
D: NA
length: 13
J: TRBJ2-3
V: TRBV21-1

CDR3: ATKFTSGSWSEQY
D: TRBD2
length: 13
J: TRBJ2-7
V: TRBV19

CDR3: ASAPLGERTEAF
D: NA
length: 12
J: TRBJ1-1
V: TRBV12-5

CDR3: ASSLSAGIAYEQY
D: NA
length: 13
J: TRBJ2-7
V: TRBV27

CDR3: ASSVQDTSNQPQH
D: NA
length: 13
J: TRBJ1-5
V: TRBV19

CDR3: ATSRDLAKQY
D: NA
length: 10
J: TRBJ2-7
V: TRBV15

CDR3: ASSSGNQPQH
D: NA
length: 10
J: TRBJ1-5
V: TRBV10-2

CDR3: ASSYGRGRFNYGYT
D: TRBD1
length: 14
J: TRBJ1-2
V: TRBV6-5

CDR3: ALGADTQY
D: NA
length: 8
J: TRBJ2-3
V: TRBV10-3

CDR3: ASNLARTGELF
D: NA
length: 11
J: TRBJ2-2
V: TRBV2

CDR3: ASSPTREQY
D: NA
length: 9
J: TRBJ2-7
V: TRBV9

CDR3: ASSVSSGVRDTQY
D: TRBD2
length: 13
J: TRBJ2-3
V: TRBV9

CDR3: ASSFRRTSSYEQY
D: TRBD2
length: 13
J: TRBJ2-7
V: TRBV5-8

CDR3: AISRQGRTGETQY
D: TRBD1
length: 13
J: TRBJ2-5
V: TRBV2

CDR3: ASIGGNTDTQY
D: NA
length: 11
J: TRBJ2-3
V: TRBV27

CDR3: ASSLTGTGNTEAF
D: TRBD1
length: 13
J: TRBJ1-1
V: TRBV7-9

CDR3: ASRAGGRNEQY
D: TRBD1
length: 11
J: TRBJ2-7
V: TRBV28

CDR3: ASGRDLSSYEQY
D: NA
length: 12
J: TRBJ2-7
V: TRBV19

CDR3: ASSLGSSNTGELF
D: NA
length: 13
J: TRBJ2-2
V: TRBV5-6

CDR3: ASSDRETNQPQH
D: TRBD1
length: 12
J: TRBJ1-5
V: TRBV6-5

CDR3: ASSLREGRYEQY
D: TRBD2
length: 12
J: TRBJ2-7
V: TRBV7-2

CDR3: ASSQGPIAGPYNEQF
D: TRBD2
length: 15
J: TRBJ2-1
V: TRBV14

CDR3: ASSLEEGPIY
D: NA
length: 10
J: TRBJ1-3
V: TRBV7-8

CDR3: ASNLRGGGEAF
D: NA
length: 11
J: TRBJ1-1
V: TRBV19

CDR3: ASSPNTEAF
D: NA
length: 9
J: TRBJ1-1
V: TRBV28

CDR3: ASRSREGIYTDTQY
D: NA
length: 14
J: TRBJ2-3
V: TRBV9

CDR3: SVPRGTSGSDEQF
D: TRBD2
length: 13
J: TRBJ2-1
V: TRBV29-1

CDR3: ASSDPGTSGASSYNEQF
D: TRBD2
length: 17
J: TRBJ2-1
V: TRBV2

CDR3: ACKPGLAGTGELF
D: TRBD2
length: 13
J: TRBJ2-2
V: TRBV30

CDR3: ASSFSFRIGGSTYEQY
D: TRBD2
length: 16
J: TRBJ2-7
V: TRBV5-5

CDR3: ASSLAPGRATTGELF
D: TRBD2
length: 15
J: TRBJ2-2
V: TRBV7-8

CDR3: ASSLPSRVSSYNEQF
D: NA
length: 15
J: TRBJ2-1
V: TRBV27

CDR3: ASSLDRDLYEQY
D: TRBD1
length: 12
J: TRBJ2-7
V: TRBV27

CDR3: ASVTTGGATGELF
D: TRBD1
length: 13
J: TRBJ2-2
V: TRBV19

CDR3: ASSIGGIDTQY
D: NA
length: 11
J: TRBJ2-3
V: TRBV19

CDR3: ASSFGLYNEQF
D: NA
length: 11
J: TRBJ2-1
V: TRBV9

CDR3: ASSDFPPTGDDTQY
D: TRBD1
length: 14
J: TRBJ2-3
V: TRBV2

CDR3: VAGGLTQY
D: TRBD2
length: 8
J: TRBJ2-3
V: TRBV6-5

CDR3: ASSLTGGAYEQY
D: TRBD2
length: 12
J: TRBJ2-7
V: TRBV7-2

CDR3: ASSQREETEAF
D: NA
length: 11
J: TRBJ1-1
V: TRBV4-1

CDR3: ASSLNGPANTGELF
D: NA
length: 14
J: TRBJ2-2
V: TRBV7-2

CDR3: ASSLNAGTGYNEQF
D: NA
length: 14
J: TRBJ2-1
V: TRBV5-1

CDR3: ASSYLGAQQPQH
D: NA
length: 12
J: TRBJ1-5
V: TRBV6-6

CDR3: ASSVSVDTQY
D: NA
length: 10
J: TRBJ2-3
V: TRBV6-1

CDR3: ASSQGTVGAHT
D: TRBD1
length: 11
J: TRBJ1-2
V: TRBV7-9

CDR3: ASSSNSERGSPLH
D: NA
length: 13
J: TRBJ1-6
V: TRBV7-3

CDR3: ASSLGFAVNQPQH
D: NA
length: 13
J: TRBJ1-5
V: TRBV5-8